What follows are 19 T cell receptor beta chains derived from one specimen sequenced in a study of shared clonotypes between healthy human individuals. Naive-designated CD8 cells lacked CD45RO, were positively enriched for CCR7, and omitted terminally differentiated effector memory CD45RA+ cells. Sequenced by immunoSEQ multiplex PCR; TCRdb stores in-frame clones only, minus some. The profile shows about 2 million clones, roughly 94% of them singletons. The sequenced sample consisted of naive CD8+ T cells sorted from blood. The receptors stem from a man between 18 and 35 years old in good health.

This chain links TRBV5-1 with TRBJ2-1; TRBD1 matches 7 bases. V gave up 5 bases and J gave up 2 bases; unmatched junction bases: 4. Per germline, CDR1 SGHRS and CDR2 YFSETQ. CDR3 length: 14 amino acids. The CDR3 here is CASRRQGTYNEQFF. The CDR3 region has the DNA TGCGCCAGCAGACGACAGGGCACCTACAATGAGCAGTTCTTC.

The chain recombines TRBV5-4 with TRBJ1-2; 7 bases fit TRBD1. This CDR3 contains 15 residues. V was pared by 4 bases and J by 8 bases, with 14 bases of the junction left unmatched. The germline V gene encodes CDR1 SGHNT and CDR2 YYREEE (reference sequence). The CDR3 nucleotides read TGTGCCAGCAGCGACGACAGGGAAGTTATCTACGGCTACACCTTC. This encodes CASSDDREVIYGYTF.

V and J are TRBV5-1 and TRBJ2-7; D not resolved. CDR1 SGHRS and CDR2 YFSETQ come from the germline V gene. Trimming removed 4 bases at V and 2 bases at J, with 19 bases between. CDR3 length: 16 amino acids. CDR3 region: CASSPVTKGKTYEQYF. CDR3 in DNA: TGCGCCAGCAGCCCCGTTACTAAGGGCAAGACCTACGAGCAGTACTTC.

In nucleotides, the CDR3 is TGTGCCAGCAGTACAAGGGACAGCCACGAGCAGTACTTC. This translates into CASSTRDSHEQYF. The genes are TRBV27 and TRBJ2-7; TRBD1 matches 7 bases. The germline CDR1 and CDR2 sequences are MNHEY and SMNVEV (reference sequence). V lost 5 bases, J lost 5 bases, and 6 bases stayed unmatched. The CDR3 runs 13 residues.

The chain joins TRBV2 to TRBJ2-7, with 8 bases aligning to TRBD1. Trimming cost V 6 bases and J 6 bases; bases outside gene matches: 13. This CDR3 comprises 15 residues. CDR1 is SNHLY and CDR2 is FYNNEI in the germline V gene. The CDR3 sequence is CASSIQGGSSSEQYF. The CDR3 coding sequence is TGTGCCAGCAGCATACAGGGGGGTAGTTCCAGCGAGCAGTACTTC.

The chain employs TRBV5-4 and TRBJ2-7; no clear D. Trimming took 5 bases from V and 7 from J, leaving 16 bases between them. This CDR3 contains 13 residues. Germline values: CDR1 SGHNT, CDR2 YYREEE (reference sequence). Here the CDR3 reads CASSLDRPGEQYF. CDR3 DNA: TGTGCCAGCAGTCTGGACCGACCTGGGGAGCAGTACTTC.

This clone was picked up one time. The chain carries TRBV5-6 and TRBJ1-4; 10 bases map to TRBD1. The V and J ends lost 4 bases and 7 bases, in that order; junction bases with no gene match: 7. The CDR3 totals 15 residues. Per germline, CDR1 SGHDT and CDR2 YYEEEE. CDR3 sequence (DNA): TGTGCCAGCAGCCTGGACAGGGGGTCGCTTGAAAAACTGTTTTTT. It is translated as CASSLDRGSLEKLFF.

The gene calls are TRBV27 and TRBJ1-5, with 7 bases matching TRBD1. The V gene's germline CDR1 is MNHEY and CDR2 SMNVEV (reference sequence). After removal of 5 bases from V and 6 bases from J, the junction contained 10 bases not matched to a gene. The CDR3 contains 15 residues. CDR3 loop: CASSPDRAQGQPQHF. CDR3 in DNA: TGTGCCAGCAGTCCAGACAGGGCCCAGGGTCAGCCCCAGCATTTT.

The V and J genes are TRBV27 and TRBJ2-7; 9 bases match TRBD1. V was pared by 6 bases and J by 4 bases, with 4 bases of the junction left unmatched. The V gene's germline CDR1 is MNHEY and CDR2 SMNVEV (reference sequence). The CDR3 consists of 13 residues. The CDR3 coding sequence is TGTGCCAGCAGCTGGACAGGGGAGTACGAGCAGTACTTC. Its protein is CASSWTGEYEQYF.

The CDR3 DNA follows: TGTGCCAGCAGCTTGGCTAGCGGCCCCTACGAGCAGTACTTC. It codes for CASSLASGPYEQYF. This chain connects TRBV5-6 to TRBJ2-5, with 7 bases that match TRBD2. The DNA matches TRBJ2-7 better at its end, which makes the J call doubtful. CDR1 and CDR2 from the germline V gene are SGHDT and YYEEEE. The CDR3 contains 14 residues.

J is TRBJ2-1 and V is TRBV11-2, with 9 bases aligning to TRBD2. With 5 bases clipped from V and 5 bases from J, the junction kept 7 bases outside the gene matches. The CDR3 is 15 residues long. Germline V gives CDR1 SGHAT, CDR2 FQNNGV. The CDR3 coding sequence is TGTGCCAGCAGCGAATTAGCGGGGGAGAACAATGAGCAGTTCTTC. Its protein product is CASSELAGENNEQFF. Looking up the rest from reference TRBV11-2 and TRBJ2-1 gives the full variable domain: EAGVAQSPRYKIIEKRQSVAFWCNPISGHATLYWYQQILGQGPKLLIQFQNNGVVDDSQLPKDRFSAERLKGVDSTLKIQPAKLEDSAVYLCASSELAGENNEQFFGPGTRLTVL.

The gene calls are TRBV7-8 and TRBJ1-5, with TRBD1 matching 7 bases. V was clipped by 1 base and J by 4 bases; unmatched bases: 4. The CDR3 is 15 amino acids. The germline CDR1 and CDR2 sequences are SGHVS and FQNEAQ. The CDR3 nucleotides read TGTGCCAGCAGCTTAGAGGGGGCCGGTAATCAGCCCCAGCATTTT. It translates to CASSLEGAGNQPQHF.

This chain uses TRBV9 with TRBJ2-7; maybe TRBD1 (5 bases). This CDR3 has 15 amino acids. Germline V gives CDR1 SGDLS, CDR2 YYNGEE. Deletions cut 3 bases from V and 3 bases from J, with 16 bases between. The chain's CDR3 is CASSAYDQGFYEQYF. DNA of the CDR3: TGTGCCAGCAGCGCCTACGATCAGGGCTTCTACGAGCAGTACTTC.

The genes are TRBV2 and TRBJ1-1; D ambiguous. This CDR3 has 12 residues. Germline V CDR1 and CDR2: SNHLY, FYNNEI. V dropped 8 bases and J dropped 8 bases, with 15 bases sitting between them. The DNA of the CDR3 is TGTGCCAGCCGAGAGGATGGGATCGAAGCTTTCTTT. Protein product: CASREDGIEAFF.

The chain joins TRBV6-5 to TRBJ2-7; 9 positions match TRBD2. V shed 3 bases, J shed 0 bases, and the junction held 6 bases outside the gene matches. The CDR3 is 16 residues long. Germline V CDR1 and CDR2: MNHEY, SVGAGI. The CDR3 DNA reads as TGTGCCAGCAGTTATTCTCTAGCGGGGTTCTCCTACGAGCAGTACTTC. Protein sequence: CASSYSLAGFSYEQYF.

As concerns this clone: The sample has other DNA sequences that encode this CDR3 too. This rearrangement joins TRBV13 to TRBJ1-1; D remains ambiguous. Trimming pared 5 bases from V and 7 bases from J, leaving 14 bases between. The CDR3 length is 13 residues. Germline loops: CDR1 PRHDT, CDR2 FYEKMQ (reference sequence). The DNA of the CDR3 is TGTGCCAGCAGCCCGGAAGGAGGCTTTGAAGCTTTCTTT. Residues: CASSPEGGFEAFF.

V is TRBV19 and J is TRBJ2-1; no reliable D call. The length of the CDR3 is 15 residues. Trimming cost V 6 bases and J 3 bases, with 15 bases left between them. The V gene's germline CDR1 is LNHDA and CDR2 SQIVND (reference sequence). This chain's CDR3 is CASSRMPFNYNEQFF. The DNA for the CDR3 is TGTGCCAGTAGCCGGATGCCCTTTAACTACAATGAGCAGTTCTTC. Looking up the rest from reference TRBV19 and TRBJ2-1 gives the full variable domain: DGGITQSPKYLFRKEGQNVTLSCEQNLNHDAMYWYRQDPGQGLRLIYYSQIVNDFQKGDIAEGYSVSREKKESFPLTVTSAQKNPTAFYLCASSRMPFNYNEQFFGPGTRLTVL.

The J gene is TRBJ2-1, the V gene TRBV7-9; D is possibly TRBD1 (5 bases). V shed 5 bases and J shed 4 bases, with 12 bases lying between them. Germline assignment: CDR1 SEHNR and CDR2 FQNEAQ (reference sequence). CDR3 size: 14 residues. This chain's CDR3 is CASSHRAGYNEQFF. Here the CDR3 DNA reads TGTGCCAGCAGCCACCGGGCAGGGTACAATGAGCAGTTCTTC.

This chain links TRBV2 with TRBJ2-5; D may be TRBD2 (5 bases). V was pared by 2 bases and J by 5 bases, with 6 bases between. This CDR3 contains 12 residues. Germline lookup yields CDR1 SNHLY and CDR2 FYNNEI. In nucleotides, the CDR3 is TGTGCCAGCAGTGAAAGAGGGGAGACCCAGTACTTC. This encodes CASSERGETQYF. The variable domain in full, completed from reference TRBV2 and TRBJ2-5, reads EPEVTQTPSHQVTQMGQEVILRCVPISNHLYFYWYRQILGQKVEFLVSFYNNEISEKSEIFDDQFSVERPDGSNFTLKIRSTKLEDSAMYFCASSERGETQYFGPGTRLLVL.